The T cell receptor beta chain described here comes from a study of blood T cell repertoires in COVID-19. Study as a whole: PBMCs, B-cell-depleted T cells, or T cells provided the cDNA or gDNA that made up the material.

Trimming cost V 3 bases and J 6 bases, with 18 bases left between them. The CDR3 has 16 amino acids. CDR1 is SEHNR, CDR2 FQNEAQ, per germline (reference sequence). The repertoire was sequenced with immunoSEQ multiplex PCR; TCRdb's copy has only in-frame clones and lacks some. The table records about 380,000 clones, over 75% of them present only once. Enrollees, roughly 18 to 90 years old, lived in about two dozen US areas. This rearrangement joins TRBV7-9 to TRBJ2-1; maybe TRBD2 (6 bases). Input material: PBMCs or T cells enriched from blood (not recorded which). The TCR comes from a woman aged 25-40 years who had recovered from COVID-19. The CDR3 DNA reads TGTGCCAGCAGCTTCAAGGGTGCGGGATCGGGCAATGAGCAGTTCTTC. Protein: CASSFKGAGSGNEQFF.